Given below is one TCR beta chain in context. Its specificity is not known. The record originates from a study of blood T cells in healthy people across ages. This CDR3 is 13 amino acids long. V lost 3 bases to trimming and J lost 0 bases, with 6 bases between them. Germline lookup yields CDR1 LGHNA and CDR2 YNFKEQ. Regarding the study as a whole: Estimated diversity that came from one million T cells was considered an underestimate. A strong correlation between TCR beta diversity and naive T cell percentage was seen.

Through a sample-barcoded 5' primer and a J-beta primer mix, a second PCR was run for roughly 6 to 11 cycles. A single record per CDR3 protein comes from TCRdb applying MiXCR to the 5' RACE reads. The sample contains around 710,000 distinct CDR3 sequences, approximately 43% of which appear only once. Material for sequencing was blood. The receptor was derived from a woman aged 55-70 years in good health. The gene calls are TRBV4-2 and TRBJ2-7; D remains ambiguous. The CDR3 region has the DNA TGTGCCAGCAGCCACGGACGCTCCTACGAGCAGTACTTC. Encoded protein: CASSHGRSYEQYF.